The source of this T cell receptor (beta chain) is a study of cytomegalovirus exposure and HLA in healthy donors. Points on this clone: Antigen: not known. A read error may account for a junction end that differs from germline.

In the PCR, 60 Vbeta and 13 Jbeta primers were used. Some clones are missing from TCRdb's copy, which holds only in-frame ones; the method was immunoSEQ multiplex PCR. The sample contains under 150,000 clones, around 81% of which appear only once. CDR1 SEHNR and CDR2 FQNEAQ come from the germline V gene (reference sequence). The CDR3 is 15 residues long. Every donor was a healthy person donating bone marrow. Donors sampled were nominally healthy, though unrecorded immune exposures were likely. Broader study findings: Reportedly, diagnosis of cytomegalovirus status by the classifier showed high specificity and sensitivity. Relative to equally common others, HLA-associated TCR beta chains showed greater clonal expansion in a later analysis.

The specimen sequenced was PBMCs. The clonotype was recovered from a woman between 45 and 65 years old in good health and CMV-seronegative. The V gene is TRBV7-9, the J gene TRBJ2-7; 8 bases are shared with TRBD2. In nucleotides, the CDR3 is TGTGCCAGCAACTTACTTAGCGGGGAGTCCTACGAGCAGTACTTC. This translates into CASNLLSGESYEQYF.